The subject of this entry is one T cell receptor (beta chain). The entry originates in a study of cytomegalovirus exposure and HLA in healthy donors. Amplification used 60 Vbeta primers and 13 Jbeta primers. The table came from immunoSEQ multiplex PCR; TCRdb's copy has only in-frame clones and leaves some out. This table has approximately 150,000 clones, just under 80% appearing once. Sequencing was done on a sample of PBMCs. The TCR sequence derives from a man under 40 in good health and CMV-seronegative.

CDR3 loop: CASSLITGGAYQPQHF. CDR3 nucleotides: TGTGCCAGCAGTTTAATTACAGGGGGGGCTTATCAGCCCCAGCATTTT. V usage is TRBV28 and J usage is TRBJ1-5; TRBD1 agrees at 8 bases. The J segment lost 5 bases and the V segment lost 2 bases, leaving 8 bases of the junction unmatched. CDR1 and CDR2 from the germline V gene are MDHEN and SYDVKM. The CDR3 is made up of 16 amino acids. The full variable domain, in which reference TRBV28 and TRBJ1-5 provide the parts outside the CDR3, is DVKVTQSSRYLVKRTGEKVFLECVQDMDHENMFWYRQDPGLGLRLIYFSYDVKMKEKGDIPEGYSVSREKKERFSLILESASTNQTSMYLCASSLITGGAYQPQHFGDGTRLSIL.